This entry lists 9 T cell receptor beta chains sequenced from one sample in a study of blood T cell repertoires in COVID-19. Sequencing was performed with immunoSEQ multiplex PCR; in TCRdb, only in-frame clones are kept and a portion is missing. The table records 85,000 to 130,000 clones, roughly 92% of them present only once. Sequences were obtained from peripheral blood. The receptors were gathered from a man between 65 and 80 years old with acute or convalescent COVID-19.

The V and J genes are TRBV7-2 and TRBJ1-2; D is uncertain. The CDR3 runs 13 residues. The V and J ends lost 6 bases and 5 bases respectively, with 13 bases between them. The germline CDR1 and CDR2 sequences are SGHTA and FQGNSA. For the CDR3, the DNA is TGTGCCAGCAGTCCGAGGGTTTTATATGGCTACACCTTC. Translated: CASSPRVLYGYTF.

This clone was counted only a few times. The rearrangement links TRBV7-2 to TRBJ1-2; D possibly corresponds to TRBD1 (5 bases). This CDR3 has 13 residues. V was shortened by 2 bases and J by 4 bases, with 8 bases between the two germline ends. CDR1 SGHTA and CDR2 FQGNSA come from the germline V gene. Here the CDR3 reads CASSLRRAYGYTF. For the CDR3, the DNA is TGTGCCAGCAGCTTACGCAGGGCCTATGGCTACACCTTC.

The V and J genes are TRBV19 and TRBJ2-5, with D possibly being TRBD2 (7 bases). Germline V lookup: CDR1 LNHDA, CDR2 SQIVND (reference sequence). This CDR3 is 13 amino acids long. The germline V and J ends were trimmed by 5 bases and 5 bases, with 12 bases remaining between them. The CDR3 here is CASSEGGAETQYF. The CDR3 DNA is TGTGCCAGTAGTGAGGGGGGGGCGGAGACCCAGTACTTC.

The chain is built from TRBV5-1 and TRBJ1-2; tentatively, D is TRBD1 (5 bases). This CDR3 has 12 amino acids. V lost 0 bases and J lost 8, with 8 bases in between. Germline V gene sequence: CDR1 SGHRS, CDR2 YFSETQ. CDR3 bases: TGCGCCAGCAGCTTGGCAGGGCAGGGCTACACCTTC. Translating gives CASSLAGQGYTF.

This clone was detected only once. The chain joins TRBV27 to TRBJ1-2, with 8 bases identical to TRBD1. The CDR3 runs 15 residues. The V gene end was trimmed by 7 bases and the J gene end by 4 bases; junction bases not matched to a gene: 11. Germline V gene sequence: CDR1 MNHEY, CDR2 SMNVEV (reference sequence). Written as DNA, the CDR3 is TGTGCCAGCACCCAAGCAGGGGGCCCTTTCTATGGCTACACCTTC. It translates to CASTQAGGPFYGYTF.

The rearrangement links TRBV19 to TRBJ2-3; TRBD2 aligns across 10 bases. The CDR3 sequence is 14 residues long. Germline CDR1 is LNHDA and CDR2 is SQIVND (reference sequence). The V gene end was trimmed by 7 bases and the J gene end by 5 bases; junction bases not matched to a gene: 6. The CDR3 reads CASTVAGGQDTQYF. CDR3 sequence (DNA): TGTGCCAGTACAGTAGCGGGGGGTCAAGATACGCAGTATTTT.

The chain combines TRBV7-9 with TRBJ1-2; D remains ambiguous. V was cut by 3 bases and J by 4 bases, with 12 bases left in between. Germline V gives CDR1 SEHNR, CDR2 FQNEAQ (reference sequence). There are 14 residues in the CDR3. In nucleotides, the CDR3 is TGTGCCAGCAGCTTTGGAGGGTTCGGCTATGGCTACACCTTC. Translating gives CASSFGGFGYGYTF.

The chain employs TRBV11-2 and TRBJ2-5, with 9 bases that match TRBD2. The CDR3 runs to 15 residues. V shed 1 base and J 2 bases; nucleotides not matched to a gene: 2. Germline V gives CDR1 SGHAT, CDR2 FQNNGV. The CDR3 DNA reads TGTGCCAGCAGCTTAGCCCTAGCGGGGCAAGAGACCCAGTACTTC. Its translation is CASSLALAGQETQYF.

J is TRBJ1-1 and V is TRBV6-5; D gene unclear. V lost 4 bases and J 1 base, leaving 10 bases between the germline ends. CDR1 and CDR2 from the germline V gene are MNHEY and SVGAGI. The CDR3 consists of 14 residues. CDR3 sequence (DNA): TGTGCCAGCAGTTTAGCACCCCCGAACACTGAAGCTTTCTTT. This translates into CASSLAPPNTEAFF.